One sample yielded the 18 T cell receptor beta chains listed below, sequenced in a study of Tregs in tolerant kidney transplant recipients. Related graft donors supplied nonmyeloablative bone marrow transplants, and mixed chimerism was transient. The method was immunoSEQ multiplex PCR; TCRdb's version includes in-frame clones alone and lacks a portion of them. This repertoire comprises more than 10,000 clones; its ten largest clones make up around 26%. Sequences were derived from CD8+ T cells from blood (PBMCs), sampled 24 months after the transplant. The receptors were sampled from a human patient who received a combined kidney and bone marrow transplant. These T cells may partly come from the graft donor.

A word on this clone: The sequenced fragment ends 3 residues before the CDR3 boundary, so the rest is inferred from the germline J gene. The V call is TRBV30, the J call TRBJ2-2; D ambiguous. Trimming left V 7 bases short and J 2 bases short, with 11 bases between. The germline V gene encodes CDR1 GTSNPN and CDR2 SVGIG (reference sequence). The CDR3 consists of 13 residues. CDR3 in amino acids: CASIRANTGELFF. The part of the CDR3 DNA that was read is TGTGCCTCCATTCGCGCTAACACCGGGGAG.

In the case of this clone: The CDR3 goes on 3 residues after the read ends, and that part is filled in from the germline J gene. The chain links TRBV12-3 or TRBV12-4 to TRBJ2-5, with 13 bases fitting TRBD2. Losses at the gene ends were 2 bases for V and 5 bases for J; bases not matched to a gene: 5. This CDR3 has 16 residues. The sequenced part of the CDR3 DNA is TGTGCCAGCAGTTTACCCGGGACTAGCGGGAAGGAGACC. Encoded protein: CASSLPGTSGKET. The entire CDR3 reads CASSLPGTSGKETQYF.

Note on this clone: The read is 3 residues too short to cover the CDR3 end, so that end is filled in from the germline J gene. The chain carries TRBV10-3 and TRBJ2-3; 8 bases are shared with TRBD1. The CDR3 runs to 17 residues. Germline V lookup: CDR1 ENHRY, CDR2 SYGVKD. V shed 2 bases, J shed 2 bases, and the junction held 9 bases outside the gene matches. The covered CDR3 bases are TGTGCCATCAGTGAGCGTCAGGGGGCGGGTTTCACAGATACG. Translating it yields CAISERQGAGFTDT. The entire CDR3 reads CAISERQGAGFTDTQYF.

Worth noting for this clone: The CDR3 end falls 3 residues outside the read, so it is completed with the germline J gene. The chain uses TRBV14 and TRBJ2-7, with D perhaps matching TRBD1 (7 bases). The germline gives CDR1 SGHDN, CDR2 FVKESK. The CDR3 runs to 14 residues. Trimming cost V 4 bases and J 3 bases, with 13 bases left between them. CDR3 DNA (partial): TGTGCCAGCAGCCCGCGGGACAGTTTCTACGAG. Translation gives CASSPRDSFYE. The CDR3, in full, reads CASSPRDSFYEQYF.

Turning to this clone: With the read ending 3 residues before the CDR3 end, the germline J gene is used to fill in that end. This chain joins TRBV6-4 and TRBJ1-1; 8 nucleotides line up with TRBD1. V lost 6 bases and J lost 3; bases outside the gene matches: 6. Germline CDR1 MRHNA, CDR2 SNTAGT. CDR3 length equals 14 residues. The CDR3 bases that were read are TGTGCCAGCAGAGAAACAGGGGGTGACACTGAA. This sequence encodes CASRETGGDTE. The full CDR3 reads CASRETGGDTEAFF.

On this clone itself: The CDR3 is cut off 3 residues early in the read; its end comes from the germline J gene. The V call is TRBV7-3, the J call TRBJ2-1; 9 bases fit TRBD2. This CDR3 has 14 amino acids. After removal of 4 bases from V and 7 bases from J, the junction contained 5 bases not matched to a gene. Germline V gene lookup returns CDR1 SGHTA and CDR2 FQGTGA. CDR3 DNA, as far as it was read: TGTGCCAGCAGCTCAGCGGGAGGCTTGAATGAG. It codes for CASSSAGGLNE. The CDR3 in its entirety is CASSSAGGLNEQFF.

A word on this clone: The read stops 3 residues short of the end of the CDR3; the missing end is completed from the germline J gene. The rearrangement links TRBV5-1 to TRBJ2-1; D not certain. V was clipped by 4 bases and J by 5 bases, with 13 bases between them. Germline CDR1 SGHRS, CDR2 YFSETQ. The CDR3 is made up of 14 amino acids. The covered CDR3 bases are TGCGCCAGCAGCCTTCCGACTTCAAACAATGAG. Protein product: CASSLPTSNNE. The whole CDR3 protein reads CASSLPTSNNEQFF.

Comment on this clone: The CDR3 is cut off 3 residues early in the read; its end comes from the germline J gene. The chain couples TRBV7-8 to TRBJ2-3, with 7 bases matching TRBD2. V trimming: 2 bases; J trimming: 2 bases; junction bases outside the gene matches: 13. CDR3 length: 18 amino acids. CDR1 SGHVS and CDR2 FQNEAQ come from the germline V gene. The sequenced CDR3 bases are TGTGCCAGCAGCTTACACCCCGACCGCCTAGCGGACACAGATACG. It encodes CASSLHPDRLADTDT. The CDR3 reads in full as CASSLHPDRLADTDTQYF.

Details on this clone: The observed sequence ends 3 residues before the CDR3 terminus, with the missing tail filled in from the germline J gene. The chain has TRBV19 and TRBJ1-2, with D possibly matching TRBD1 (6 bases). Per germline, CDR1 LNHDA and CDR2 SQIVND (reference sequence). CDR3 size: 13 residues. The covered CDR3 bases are TGTGCCAGTATACAGGGCTTCGGGACGGGC. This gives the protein CASIQGFGTG. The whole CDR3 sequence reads CASIQGFGTGYTF.

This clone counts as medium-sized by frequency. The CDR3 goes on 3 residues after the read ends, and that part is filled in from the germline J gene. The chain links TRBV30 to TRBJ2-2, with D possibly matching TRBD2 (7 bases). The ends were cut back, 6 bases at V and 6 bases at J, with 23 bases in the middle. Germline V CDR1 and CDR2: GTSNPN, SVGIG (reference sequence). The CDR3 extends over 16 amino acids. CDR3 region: CACTPLYGGAAGELFF. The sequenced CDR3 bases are TGTGCCTGCACCCCACTTTATGGGGGGGCCGCCGGGGAG.

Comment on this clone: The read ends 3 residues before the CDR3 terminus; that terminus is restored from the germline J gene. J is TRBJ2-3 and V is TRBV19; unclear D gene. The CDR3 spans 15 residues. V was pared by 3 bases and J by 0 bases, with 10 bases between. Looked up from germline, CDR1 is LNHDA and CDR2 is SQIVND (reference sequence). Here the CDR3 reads CASSIQRTSTDTQYF. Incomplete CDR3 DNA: TGTGCCAGTAGTATCCAGCGTACTAGCACAGATACG. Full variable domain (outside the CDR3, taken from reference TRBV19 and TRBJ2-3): DGGITQSPKYLFRKEGQNVTLSCEQNLNHDAMYWYRQDPGQGLRLIYYSQIVNDFQKGDIAEGYSVSREKKESFPLTVTSAQKNPTAFYLCASSIQRTSTDTQYFGPGTRLTVL.

CDR3 loop: CASSTAGEYYEQYF. The sequenced CDR3 bases are TGTGCCAGTTCAACGGCAGGGGAGTACTACGAG. This chain uses TRBV27 with TRBJ2-7; a possible D gene is TRBD1 (6 bases). From the germline J gene comes the end of the CDR3, since the read stops 3 residues before it. V gave up 9 bases and J gave up 3 bases, with 18 bases separating them. In germline, CDR1 is MNHEY, CDR2 SMNVEV (reference sequence). The CDR3 is made up of 14 amino acids.

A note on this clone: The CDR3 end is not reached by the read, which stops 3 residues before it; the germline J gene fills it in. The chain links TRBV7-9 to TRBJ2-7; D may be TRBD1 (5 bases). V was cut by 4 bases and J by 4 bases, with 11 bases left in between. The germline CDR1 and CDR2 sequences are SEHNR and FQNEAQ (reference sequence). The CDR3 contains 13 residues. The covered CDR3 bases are TGTGCCAGCAGCTCCGACCCAGGGTACGAG. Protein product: CASSSDPGYE. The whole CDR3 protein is CASSSDPGYEQYF.

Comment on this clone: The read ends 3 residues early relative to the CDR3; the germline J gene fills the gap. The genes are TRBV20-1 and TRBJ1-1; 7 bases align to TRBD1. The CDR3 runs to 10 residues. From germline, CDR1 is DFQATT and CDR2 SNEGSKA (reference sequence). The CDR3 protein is CSAKQGKAFF. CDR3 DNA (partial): TGCAGTGCCAAACAGGGGAAA.

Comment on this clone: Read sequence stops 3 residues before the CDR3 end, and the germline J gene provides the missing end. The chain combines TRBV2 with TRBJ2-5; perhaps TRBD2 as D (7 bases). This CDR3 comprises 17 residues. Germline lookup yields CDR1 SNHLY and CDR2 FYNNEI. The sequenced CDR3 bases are TGTGCGACCAAGGGGGGGGCCGTCCCCCGTCCCCAAGAGACC. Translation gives CATKGGAVPRPQET. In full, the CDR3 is CATKGGAVPRPQETQYF.

The sequenced CDR3 bases are TGCAGTGTCCCACTTCGGGTTGCGAACACTGAA. This gives the protein CSVPLRVANTE. The entire CDR3 sequence reads CSVPLRVANTEAFF. The chain employs TRBV20-1 and TRBJ1-1, with D hard to call. The read is 3 residues too short to cover the CDR3 end, so that end is filled in from the germline J gene. V was shortened by 7 bases and J by 1 base, with 16 bases between the two germline ends. The CDR3 is 14 amino acids. Per germline, CDR1 DFQATT and CDR2 SNEGSKA (reference sequence).

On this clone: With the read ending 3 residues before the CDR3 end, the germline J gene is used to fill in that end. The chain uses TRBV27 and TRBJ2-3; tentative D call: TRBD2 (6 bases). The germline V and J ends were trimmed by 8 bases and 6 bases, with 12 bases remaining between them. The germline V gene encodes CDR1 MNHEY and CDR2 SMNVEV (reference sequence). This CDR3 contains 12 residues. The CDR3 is CASGRTGDTQYF. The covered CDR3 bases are TGTGCCAGCGGGAGGACGGGGGATACG.

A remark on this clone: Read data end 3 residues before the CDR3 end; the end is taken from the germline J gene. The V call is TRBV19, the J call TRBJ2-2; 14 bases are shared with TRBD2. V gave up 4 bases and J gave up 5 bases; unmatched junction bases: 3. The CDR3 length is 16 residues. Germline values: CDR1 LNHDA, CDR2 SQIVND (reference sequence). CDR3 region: CASSTGLAGGTGELFF. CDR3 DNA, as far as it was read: TGTGCCAGTAGTACCGGACTAGCGGGAGGTACCGGGGAG.